Reported below is one TCR beta chain. These data belong to a study of OX40 agonist ivuxolimab in advanced cancers. From germline, CDR1 is WNHNN and CDR2 SYGVQD (reference sequence). Trimming cost V 6 bases and J 1 base; bases outside gene matches: 2. This CDR3 spans 14 amino acids. Clones were read by immunoSEQ multiplex PCR, and TCRdb kept only the in-frame ones, dropping some. This sample has fewer than 60,000 clones, with around 87% found just once. The sequencing used CD4+ or CD8+ T cells sorted from blood, collected in a trial of the OX40 agonist ivuxolimab. V is TRBV10-1 and J is TRBJ2-2, with 7 bases that match TRBD2. This TCR came from an adult with an advanced solid tumor such as melanoma, head and neck, liver or kidney cancer. CDR3 sequence reads: CASRASGNTGELFF. DNA of the CDR3: TGCGCCAGCAGAGCTAGCGGGAACACCGGGGAGCTGTTTTTT.